This T cell receptor (beta chain) came from a study of CD4 T cells in relation to SARS-CoV-2 and coronaviruses. Before the COVID-19 pandemic, during about 2011-2019, CD4+ T cells were taken from unexposed donors. CD4+ T cells were isolated from the cells after around 11 days of culture. The repertoire was sequenced with immunoSEQ multiplex PCR; TCRdb's copy has only in-frame clones and lacks some. The sample carries some 14,000 clones, roughly 80% recorded once. This CDR3 comprises 12 residues. CDR1 and CDR2 from the germline V gene are SEHNR and FQNEAQ (reference sequence). Deletions cut 5 bases from V and 3 bases from J, with 8 bases between. For this clone: What it recognizes is unknown.

This TCR was sampled from a human donor in good health. The sequencing sample was made of CD4+ T cells from PBMCs, cultured in vitro. The rearrangement links TRBV7-9 to TRBJ2-7, with a possible D match to TRBD2 (5 bases). CDR3 loop: CASSMTIYEQYF. CDR3 sequence (DNA): TGTGCCAGCAGCATGACTATCTACGAGCAGTACTTC.